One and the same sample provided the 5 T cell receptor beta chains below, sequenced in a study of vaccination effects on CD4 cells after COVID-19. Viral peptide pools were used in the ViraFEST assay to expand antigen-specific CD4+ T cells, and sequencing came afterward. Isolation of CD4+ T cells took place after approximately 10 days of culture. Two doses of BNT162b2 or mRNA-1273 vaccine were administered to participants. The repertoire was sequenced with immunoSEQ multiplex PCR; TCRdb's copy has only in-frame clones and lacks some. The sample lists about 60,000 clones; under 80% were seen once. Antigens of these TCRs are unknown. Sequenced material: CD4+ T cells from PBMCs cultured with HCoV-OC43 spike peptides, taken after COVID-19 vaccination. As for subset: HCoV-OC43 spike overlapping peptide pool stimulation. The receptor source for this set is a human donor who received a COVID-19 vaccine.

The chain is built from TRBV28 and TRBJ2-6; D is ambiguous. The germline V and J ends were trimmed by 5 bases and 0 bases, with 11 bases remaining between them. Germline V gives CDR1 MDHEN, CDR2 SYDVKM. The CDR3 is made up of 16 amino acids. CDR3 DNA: TGTGCCAGCAGTCCCCCGGCTCGCTCTGGGGCCAACGTCCTGACTTTC. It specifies CASSPPARSGANVLTF.

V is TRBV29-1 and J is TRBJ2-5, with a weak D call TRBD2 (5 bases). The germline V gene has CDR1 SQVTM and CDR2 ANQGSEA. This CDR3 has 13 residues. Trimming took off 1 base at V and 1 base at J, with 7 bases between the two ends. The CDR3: CSVEGGVQETQYF. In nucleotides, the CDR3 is TGCAGCGTTGAAGGGGGAGTCCAAGAGACCCAGTACTTC.

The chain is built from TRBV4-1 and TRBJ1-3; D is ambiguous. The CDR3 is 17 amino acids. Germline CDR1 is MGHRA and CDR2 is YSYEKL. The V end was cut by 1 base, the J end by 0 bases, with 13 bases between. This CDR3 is CASSQGIRADSGNTIYF. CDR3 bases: TGCGCCAGCAGCCAAGGAATCCGTGCAGACTCTGGAAACACCATATATTTT.

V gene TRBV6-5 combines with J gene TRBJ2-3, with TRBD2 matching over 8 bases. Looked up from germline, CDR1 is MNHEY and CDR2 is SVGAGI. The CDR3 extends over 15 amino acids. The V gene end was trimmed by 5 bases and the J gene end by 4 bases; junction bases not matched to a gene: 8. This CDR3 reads CASSPRGGIADTQYF. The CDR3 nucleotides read TGTGCCAGCAGTCCCCGGGGGGGCATTGCAGATACGCAGTATTTT.

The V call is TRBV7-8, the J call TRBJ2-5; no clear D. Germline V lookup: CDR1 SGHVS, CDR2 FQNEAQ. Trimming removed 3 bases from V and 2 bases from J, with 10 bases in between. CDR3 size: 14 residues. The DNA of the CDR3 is TGTGCCAGCAGCTTTGGGCGGCAACAAGAGACCCAGTACTTC. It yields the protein CASSFGRQQETQYF.